A single sample is the source of the 5 T cell receptor beta chains below, sequenced in a study of T cells after yellow fever vaccination. TCRdb itself ran the 5' RACE reads through MiXCR, one entry per CDR3 protein. The sample has 550,000 or so distinct CDR3 sequences, 15% to 20% seen once. The input for sequencing was PBMCs, taken 15 days after the yellow fever booster vaccination. These TCRs come from a man under 40 who received the YFV17D yellow fever vaccine.

J is TRBJ2-7 and V is TRBV6-5; D is perhaps TRBD1 (5 bases). CDR3 length equals 14 residues. CDR1 MNHEY and CDR2 SVGAGI come from the germline V gene. V lost 2 bases and J 4 bases, leaving 12 bases between the germline ends. DNA of the CDR3: TGTGCCAGCAGTTACGAACGGTCAGGGTACGAGCAGTACTTC. This translates into CASSYERSGYEQYF.

The chain is built from TRBV11-2 and TRBJ2-3; D is perhaps TRBD1 (5 bases). Germline assignment: CDR1 SGHAT and CDR2 FQNNGV. Trimming cost V 0 bases and J 1 base, with 11 bases left between them. The CDR3 has 16 residues. The CDR3 DNA reads TGTGCCAGCAGCTTAGATCCCCAGGGTGGCACAGATACGCAGTATTTT. This gives the protein CASSLDPQGGTDTQYF. The full variable domain, its missing parts supplied by reference TRBV11-2 and TRBJ2-3, is EAGVAQSPRYKIIEKRQSVAFWCNPISGHATLYWYQQILGQGPKLLIQFQNNGVVDDSQLPKDRFSAERLKGVDSTLKIQPAKLEDSAVYLCASSLDPQGGTDTQYFGPGTRLTVL.

This clonotype was seen more than once but under ten times. V and J are TRBV20-1 and TRBJ2-7; D not resolved. CDR1 is DFQATT and CDR2 is SNEGSKA in the germline V gene (reference sequence). Trimming took 7 bases from V and 0 from J, leaving 13 bases between them. This CDR3 spans 13 amino acids. DNA for the CDR3: TGCAGTGTGATATCGGCCAACTCCTACGAGCAGTACTTC. As protein: CSVISANSYEQYF.

This clonotype has a count of ten or more. The chain combines TRBV20-1 with TRBJ2-3; D is uncertain. V dropped 0 bases and J dropped 4 bases, with 5 bases sitting between them. This CDR3 has 12 residues. The germline gives CDR1 DFQATT, CDR2 SNEGSKA (reference sequence). CDR3 protein: CSAREGADTQYF. The CDR3 DNA sequence: TGCAGTGCTAGAGAGGGTGCAGATACGCAGTATTTT.

This clonotype was found a few times. The rearrangement joins TRBV20-1 to TRBJ2-7, with no clear D. V lost 1 base to trimming and J lost 4 bases, with 11 bases between them. The CDR3 is 13 residues long. Germline V gene lookup returns CDR1 DFQATT and CDR2 SNEGSKA (reference sequence). CDR3 in DNA: TGCAGTGCTAGAGTGGCACATACGTACGAGCAGTACTTC. It specifies CSARVAHTYEQYF.